Shown below are 13 T cell receptor beta chains from a single sample sequenced in a study of blood T cell repertoires in COVID-19. TCRdb's table, derived via immunoSEQ multiplex PCR, lists solely in-frame clones and lacks some. This table has 370,000 or so clones, approximately 77% appearing once. Material for sequencing was peripheral blood. These receptors were obtained from a human donor with acute or convalescent COVID-19. The donor label of this sample is uncertain.

The rearrangement uses TRBV30 and TRBJ2-1, with 15 bases aligning to TRBD2. From germline, CDR1 is GTSNPN and CDR2 SVGIG (reference sequence). The CDR3 is made up of 15 amino acids. V was clipped by 3 bases and J by 9 bases; unmatched bases: 6. The CDR3 coding sequence is TGTGCCTGGAGCCTGGGACTAGCGGGAGGCGGTGAGCAGTTCTTC. This encodes CAWSLGLAGGGEQFF.

V usage is TRBV5-6 and J usage is TRBJ2-7; 8 bases are a match to TRBD2. The J segment lost 3 bases and the V segment lost 0 bases, leaving 8 bases of the junction unmatched. The CDR3 runs to 16 residues. CDR1 is SGHDT, CDR2 YYEEEE, per germline. Here the CDR3 DNA reads TGTGCCAGCAGCTTGGCCCCGGGCGGGGGGCGCTACGAGCAGTACTTC. It translates to CASSLAPGGGRYEQYF.

In DNA form, the CDR3 reads TGTGCCAGCAGTGAAAAGCGGGCAGGGAGCAATGAGCAGTTCTTC. Translated, it gives CASSEKRAGSNEQFF. The V call is TRBV6-1, the J call TRBJ2-1, with D maybe TRBD2 (6 bases). Germline-derived CDR1 and CDR2 are MNHNS and SASEGT. The CDR3 loop spans 15 amino acids. Trimming stripped 2 bases from V and 6 bases from J, with 14 bases between.

The chain carries TRBV10-3 and TRBJ1-2; D is ambiguous. From germline, CDR1 is ENHRY and CDR2 SYGVKD. This CDR3 has 17 amino acids. V lost 4 bases and J 0 bases, leaving 18 bases between the germline ends. The CDR3 DNA sequence: TGTGCCATCAGTGGAGACCAGGCGTCCCATTCTAACTATGGCTACACCTTC. This translates into CAISGDQASHSNYGYTF.

The chain combines TRBV6-5 with TRBJ2-7; TRBD1 matches at 7 bases. CDR1 and CDR2 (germline): MNHEY, SVGAGI. This CDR3 is built from 13 residues. With 6 bases clipped from V and 2 bases from J, the junction kept 4 bases outside the gene matches. CDR3 DNA sequence: TGTGCCAGCAGCTTGGGACAGACCTACGAGCAGTACTTC. Its protein product is CASSLGQTYEQYF.

This chain connects TRBV18 to TRBJ1-1; the D gene is possibly TRBD1 (5 bases). V lost 4 bases, J lost 1 base, and 7 bases lay in between. There are 13 residues in the CDR3. Germline V gene sequence: CDR1 KGHSH, CDR2 LQKENI. CDR3: CASSLTGNTEAFF. The CDR3 coding sequence is TGTGCCAGCTCACTAACAGGGAACACTGAAGCTTTCTTT.

The chain carries TRBV7-6 and TRBJ2-7, with TRBD1 identical over 9 bases. The CDR3 is 15 residues long. After removal of 2 bases from V and 5 bases from J, the junction contained 7 bases not matched to a gene. Germline V CDR1 and CDR2: SGHVS, FNYEAQ. CDR3 amino acids: CASSLQGQGTNEQYF. The CDR3 DNA reads as TGTGCCAGCAGCTTACAGGGACAGGGTACCAACGAGCAGTACTTC.

This clone was seen a single time. The CDR3 sequence is CAWSALTGGTGYTF. The CDR3 DNA reads as TGTGCCTGGAGTGCGTTGACAGGGGGCACGGGCTACACCTTC. The chain uses TRBV30 and TRBJ1-2; TRBD1 matches at 10 bases. This CDR3 has 14 residues. V lost 1 base, J lost 8 bases, and 7 bases stayed unmatched. Germline V gene lookup returns CDR1 GTSNPN and CDR2 SVGIG (reference sequence).

The chain combines TRBV19 with TRBJ2-7; perhaps TRBD2 as D (6 bases). Trimming pared 5 bases from V and 7 bases from J, leaving 27 bases between. This CDR3 has 17 amino acids. The V gene's germline CDR1 is LNHDA and CDR2 SQIVND (reference sequence). Written as DNA, the CDR3 is TGTGCCAGTAGTTTTCCTTCACCCGGCGGGATAGTTTTGGAGCAGTACTTC. Translating it yields CASSFPSPGGIVLEQYF.

This clone came up once. The V call is TRBV7-8, the J call TRBJ1-1, with D hard to call. The CDR3 loop spans 15 amino acids. Trimming took off 1 base at V and 0 bases at J, with 9 bases between the two ends. Germline V gene sequence: CDR1 SGHVS, CDR2 FQNEAQ. CDR3 DNA sequence: TGTGCCAGCAGCTTAGGCGGCAGCTTGAACACTGAAGCTTTCTTT. It codes for CASSLGGSLNTEAFF.

The CDR3 protein is CASIPGTSGGNEQFF. CDR3 coding DNA: TGTGCCAGCATCCCCGGGACTAGCGGGGGAAATGAGCAGTTCTTC. J is TRBJ2-1 and V is TRBV2; TRBD2 aligns across 14 bases. CDR1 SNHLY and CDR2 FYNNEI come from the germline V gene. V dropped 7 bases and J dropped 7; count of bases not matched to a gene: 6. The CDR3 has 15 amino acids.

The chain employs TRBV2 and TRBJ1-2, with 8 bases aligning to TRBD1. V lost 4 bases to trimming and J lost 4 bases; unmatched junction nucleotides: 11. The CDR3 is made up of 16 amino acids. Germline V CDR1 and CDR2: SNHLY, FYNNEI. As DNA, the CDR3 is TGTGCCAGCAGTGCGTCAGGGGGCAGGAGTTCCTATGGCTACACCTTC. Residues: CASSASGGRSSYGYTF.

In DNA, the CDR3 is TGTGCCGGGAGGGGTGGGGACACTGAAGCTTTCTTT. It translates to CAGRGGDTEAFF. The chain recombines TRBV7-9 with TRBJ1-1, with D possibly being TRBD1 (5 bases). Trimming shortened V by 11 bases and J by 3 bases, and 13 bases separated the two germline ends. This CDR3 spans 12 amino acids. Per germline, CDR1 SEHNR and CDR2 FQNEAQ (reference sequence).